The 32 T cell receptor beta chains below were found in one sample sequenced in a study of spatial heterogeneity in lung cancer. From the 5' RACE reads, TCRdb called clonotypes with MiXCR, one entry per CDR3 protein. The sample holds roughly 11,000 distinct CDR3 sequences; about 3.5% are singletons and the top ten take approximately 51%. Indicated time point: sample taken at primary tumor resection. Unsorted whole RNA samples from tumor, nontumor lung or frozen PBMC were sequenced. The sequences come from PBMCs, collected at surgery. The receptors derive from a female donor with early-stage non-small cell lung cancer.

This clonotype qualifies as large. A library prepared for alpha chains yielded this beta chain as an off-target read; its size is of little meaning. The chain carries TRBV4-1 and TRBJ2-1, with TRBD2 identical over 9 bases. The CDR3 is 15 residues long. Germline V gene sequence: CDR1 MGHRA, CDR2 YSYEKL. With 6 bases clipped from V and 6 bases from J, the junction kept 9 bases outside the gene matches. CDR3 in DNA: TGCGCCAGCAGGAAAATAGCGGGAGTAGTCAATGAGCAGTTCTTC. Protein sequence: CASRKIAGVVNEQFF.

This clonotype was seen repeatedly, ten times or more. Little can be read into the size of this beta chain, an off-target read in a library designed for alpha chains. V gene TRBV7-2 combines with J gene TRBJ2-5; either TRBD1 or TRBD2 may fit D (5 bases each). The CDR3 extends over 15 amino acids. CDR1 and CDR2 from the germline V gene are SGHTA and FQGNSA. V was cut by 3 bases and J by 4 bases, with 15 bases left in between. CDR3 in DNA: TGTGCCAGCAGCTTGCACGGGACGGCCCTAGAGACCCAGTACTTC. Protein: CASSLHGTALETQYF. Full variable domain (remainder filled in from reference TRBV7-2 and TRBJ2-5): GAGVSQSPSNKVTEKGKDVELRCDPISGHTALYWYRQSLGQGLEFLIYFQGNSAPDKSGLPSDRFSAERTGGSVSTLTIQRTQQEDSAVYLCASSLHGTALETQYFGPGTRLLVL.

This clonotype was detected ten times or more. Being off target in a library aimed at alpha chains, this beta chain has a size of little meaning. The V and J genes are TRBV29-1 and TRBJ2-5, with 7 bases lining up with TRBD2. The CDR3 sequence is 18 residues long. Germline V gives CDR1 SQVTM, CDR2 ANQGSEA. The J segment lost 1 base and the V segment lost 3 bases, leaving 17 bases of the junction unmatched. For the CDR3, the DNA is TGCAGCGTTGAGGGGGTCGCGGGAGAATCGGGGGTCCAAGAGACCCAGTACTTC. Translated, it gives CSVEGVAGESGVQETQYF.

This clonotype was recorded many times. As an off-target read in a library built for alpha chains, this beta chain has a frequency of little significance. The rearrangement joins TRBV20-1 to TRBJ2-1, with 8 bases matching TRBD2. V was pared by 6 bases and J by 2 bases, with 3 bases of the junction left unmatched. The germline V gene encodes CDR1 DFQATT and CDR2 SNEGSKA (reference sequence). The CDR3 runs 13 residues. CDR3 sequence (DNA): TGCAGTGCCTCCGGGGGGGCCTACAATGAGCAGTTCTTC. It translates to CSASGGAYNEQFF.

This clonotype was seen ten or more times. This beta chain was picked up by a library intended for alpha chains and is off target, so its count carries little meaning. The V and J genes are TRBV9 and TRBJ2-1; 10 bases agree with TRBD2. This CDR3 region has 16 residues. V shed 4 bases and J 7 bases; nucleotides not matched to a gene: 11. Germline CDR1 SGDLS, CDR2 YYNGEE. The CDR3 region has the DNA TGTGCCAGCAGCCCGAGCGGGAGGGCGCCGAGGAATGAGCAGTTCTTC. Amino acids: CASSPSGRAPRNEQFF.

This clonotype was counted many times. The library was built for alpha chains, so this beta chain is an off-target read and its size means little. V usage is TRBV3-1 and J usage is TRBJ2-7; D gene uncertain. CDR1 is LGHDT, CDR2 YNNKEL, per germline (reference sequence). The V and J ends lost 1 base and 6 bases respectively, with 4 bases between them. This CDR3 has 11 residues. This CDR3 is CASSQGAEQYF. In DNA form, the CDR3 reads TGTGCCAGCAGCCAAGGTGCCGAGCAGTACTTC.

This clonotype was seen a handful of times. A library made for alpha chains picked up this beta chain off target, so its size means little. The rearrangement uses TRBV7-3 and TRBJ2-7; D not resolved. Trimming took off 2 bases at V and 3 bases at J, with 11 bases between the two ends. CDR1 is SGHTA and CDR2 is FQGTGA in the germline V gene. CDR3 length equals 14 residues. In DNA form, the CDR3 reads TGTGCCAGCAGCTTATCTCGGAAGCGCTACGAGCAGTACTTC. Its protein is CASSLSRKRYEQYF.

In its sample, this clonotype was seen many times. A library made for alpha chains picked up this beta chain off target, so its size means little. The chain employs TRBV5-1 and TRBJ2-7, with a possible D match to TRBD1 (5 bases). This CDR3 has 14 residues. Germline CDR1 reads SGHRS; CDR2 reads YFSETQ. The ends were cut back, 0 bases at V and 6 bases at J, with 13 bases in the middle. For the CDR3, the DNA is TGCGCCAGCAGCTTGGGGCAGGGATGGGTCGAGCAGTACTTC. Translating gives CASSLGQGWVEQYF.

There are many counts of this clonotype. The library was prepared for alpha chains; this beta chain is a stray read, so its frequency means little. The chain carries TRBV9 and TRBJ2-7, with no clear D. Trimming pared 0 bases from V and 3 bases from J, leaving 10 bases between. Germline CDR1 reads SGDLS; CDR2 reads YYNGEE. The CDR3 runs 14 residues. The CDR3 DNA is TGTGCCAGCAGCGTAGTAGACGGAGACTACGAGCAGTACTTC. Translated: CASSVVDGDYEQYF.

Ten or more counts support this clonotype. In a library made to pick up alpha chains, this beta chain is a stray read with a size that means little. The CDR3 loop is CSVELQGAGYTF. CDR3 nucleotide sequence: TGCAGCGTTGAACTTCAGGGGGCTGGCTACACCTTC. The chain links TRBV29-1 to TRBJ1-2, with TRBD1 matching 8 bases. The CDR3 is made up of 12 amino acids. In germline, CDR1 is SQVTM, CDR2 ANQGSEA. V trimming: 2 bases; J trimming: 7 bases; junction bases outside the gene matches: 3.

This clonotype was detected many times. The library was built for alpha chains, so this beta chain is an off-target read and its size means little. V gene TRBV4-3 combines with J gene TRBJ2-1, with 8 bases fitting TRBD2. Germline values: CDR1 LGHNA, CDR2 YSLEER. The V segment lost 0 bases and the J segment 4 bases; nucleotides outside the gene matches: 5. This CDR3 contains 16 residues. As DNA, the CDR3 is TGCGCCAGCAGCCAAGAGGGCGGGAGGAGGTACAATGAGCAGTTCTTC. This translates into CASSQEGGRRYNEQFF.

In this sample, this clonotype turned up many times. In a library made to pick up alpha chains, this beta chain is a stray read with a size that means little. V usage is TRBV6-5 and J usage is TRBJ2-1; D call uncertain. The CDR3 loop spans 15 amino acids. In germline, CDR1 is MNHEY, CDR2 SVGAGI. The V and J ends lost 4 bases and 4 bases respectively, with 14 bases between them. CDR3 loop: CASSSFTNSYNEQFF. The CDR3 DNA is TGTGCCAGCAGTTCTTTTACAAATTCGTACAATGAGCAGTTCTTC.

This clonotype appeared many times. Because this beta chain is a stray read in a library intended to capture alpha chains, its abundance should not be given much weight. The genes are TRBV6-2 or TRBV6-3 and TRBJ2-3; D gene uncertain. V was shortened by 5 bases and J by 6 bases, with 12 bases between the two germline ends. CDR3 length: 13 residues. Germline V gene lookup returns CDR1 MNHEY and CDR2 SVGEGT. The CDR3 nucleotides are TGTGCCAGCAGTGTTTGGGTCCTCGATACGCAGTATTTT. Translated, it gives CASSVWVLDTQYF.

Ten or more counts support this clonotype. The library was built for alpha chains, so this beta chain is an off-target read and its size means little. J is TRBJ2-1 and V is TRBV20-1; D might be TRBD2 (7 bases). Trimming cost V 0 bases and J 10 bases, with 22 bases left between them. Germline V gene lookup returns CDR1 DFQATT and CDR2 SNEGSKA (reference sequence). The CDR3 has 16 residues. CDR3 residues: CSARDPRGRASQEQFF. CDR3 in DNA: TGCAGTGCTAGAGACCCTAGGGGGAGGGCCTCCCAAGAGCAGTTCTTC.

This clonotype was counted many times. Within a library made for alpha chains, this beta chain is off target, and its count is uninformative. V and J are TRBV20-1 and TRBJ2-7; D remains unclear. Trimming shortened V by 3 bases and J by 1 base, and 4 bases separated the two germline ends. Germline loops: CDR1 DFQATT, CDR2 SNEGSKA (reference sequence). This CDR3 region has 11 residues. The CDR3 here is CSASNSYEQYF. The CDR3 DNA is TGCAGTGCTAGCAATTCCTACGAGCAGTACTTC.

The sample holds many counts of this clonotype. As an off-target read in a library built for alpha chains, this beta chain has a frequency of little significance. The rearrangement uses TRBV11-2 and TRBJ2-7; 8 positions match TRBD2. CDR3 length: 15 residues. Germline values: CDR1 SGHAT, CDR2 FQNNGV. The V segment lost 6 bases and the J segment 5 bases; nucleotides outside the gene matches: 12. The CDR3 DNA sequence: TGTGCCAGCAGTATAACCGGGAGGGAGGGGGACGAGCAGTACTTC. It yields the protein CASSITGREGDEQYF. The variable domain in full, with the rest retrieved from reference TRBV11-2 and TRBJ2-7, is EAGVAQSPRYKIIEKRQSVAFWCNPISGHATLYWYQQILGQGPKLLIQFQNNGVVDDSQLPKDRFSAERLKGVDSTLKIQPAKLEDSAVYLCASSITGREGDEQYFGPGTRLTVT.

This clonotype was seen repeatedly, ten times or more. With the library built for alpha chains, this beta chain is off target and its frequency is not meaningful. This chain uses TRBV12-3 or TRBV12-4 with TRBJ2-1; 9 nucleotides match TRBD2. J was trimmed by 4 bases and V by 3 bases; bases with no gene match: 4. This CDR3 is 15 amino acids long. The CDR3 DNA is TGTGCCAGCAGTTTTGGCGGGGGGGCTTACAATGAGCAGTTCTTC. It yields the protein CASSFGGGAYNEQFF.

This clonotype appeared a few times. Because this beta chain is a stray read in a library intended to capture alpha chains, its abundance should not be given much weight. The rearrangement links TRBV12-3 or TRBV12-4 to TRBJ2-5; D is perhaps TRBD1 (6 bases). Trimming pared 1 base from V and 0 bases from J, leaving 9 bases between. The CDR3 has 15 amino acids. In DNA, the CDR3 is TGTGCCAGCAGTTTAGTCCAGGGGCACCAAGAGACCCAGTACTTC. It specifies CASSLVQGHQETQYF.

This clonotype was picked up many times. A library prepared for alpha chains yielded this beta chain as an off-target read; its size is of little meaning. The chain combines TRBV6-6 with TRBJ2-3; D is ambiguous. Germline-derived CDR1 and CDR2 are MNHNY and SVGAGI (reference sequence). This CDR3 contains 12 residues. V was trimmed by 4 bases and J by 4 bases, leaving 6 bases between them. CDR3 sequence reads: CASSSQADTQYF. CDR3 sequence (DNA): TGTGCCAGCAGTTCTCAAGCAGATACGCAGTATTTT.

This clonotype was seen ten or more times. This beta chain is a stray sequence in a library constructed for alpha chains; its clone size is not meaningful. The chain uses TRBV12-3 or TRBV12-4 and TRBJ2-5; TRBD1 aligns across 9 bases. J gave up 4 bases and V 5 bases, and 5 bases lay outside the gene matches. This CDR3 comprises 14 residues. CDR3 region: CASSTTGGGETQYF. The CDR3 nucleotides are TGTGCCAGCAGTACCACAGGGGGCGGAGAGACCCAGTACTTC.

This clonotype came up many times. Being off target in a library aimed at alpha chains, this beta chain has a size of little meaning. The chain carries TRBV7-6 and TRBJ2-2; 8 bases match TRBD2. The CDR3 is 15 amino acids. Trimming removed 1 base from V and 5 bases from J; junction bases left unmatched: 3. In germline, CDR1 is SGHVS, CDR2 FNYEAQ. The CDR3 DNA is TGTGCCAGCAGCTTAGGACCGGGAGGGACCGGGGAGCTGTTTTTT. It yields the protein CASSLGPGGTGELFF.

This clonotype was recorded many times. This beta chain slipped into a library made for alpha chains as a stray read, so its size is not meaningful. This chain links TRBV5-1 with TRBJ1-4; 7 bases map to TRBD1. Germline assignment: CDR1 SGHRS and CDR2 YFSETQ. CDR3 size: 15 residues. V was clipped by 4 bases and J by 5 bases; unmatched bases: 8. CDR3 region: CASSPTGERNEKLFF. Here the CDR3 DNA reads TGCGCCAGCAGCCCAACAGGGGAACGAAATGAAAAACTGTTTTTT.

Ten or more counts support this clonotype. This beta chain is a stray read from a library made for alpha chains; its abundance is not meaningful. This chain uses TRBV3-1 with TRBJ1-1; D perhaps matches TRBD1 (5 bases). V was pared by 0 bases and J by 11 bases, with 16 bases between. Germline lookup yields CDR1 LGHDT and CDR2 YNNKEL (reference sequence). This CDR3 has 14 residues. The CDR3 sequence is CASSQEGTGRMAFF. CDR3 coding DNA: TGTGCCAGCAGCCAAGAAGGGACGGGGAGGATGGCTTTCTTT.

This clonotype was observed many times. Since the library was made to target alpha chains, this beta chain is a stray read and its abundance is not meaningful. J is TRBJ2-5 and V is TRBV10-3; a possible D gene is TRBD2 (6 bases). Germline CDR1 ENHRY, CDR2 SYGVKD. Trimming pared 2 bases from V and 5 bases from J, leaving 9 bases between. The CDR3 sequence is 13 residues long. This chain's CDR3 is CAISETGVETQYF. The CDR3 nucleotides are TGTGCCATCAGTGAGACGGGAGTGGAGACCCAGTACTTC.

Notes on this clonotype: This may stem from a read error, because a much larger clone lies one nucleotide away. This beta chain slipped into a library made for alpha chains as a stray read, so its size is not meaningful. V is TRBV4-2 and J is TRBJ2-3, with 8 bases lining up with TRBD2. Germline V gene sequence: CDR1 LGHNA, CDR2 YNFKEQ. This CDR3 contains 14 residues. In nucleotides, the CDR3 is TGTGTCAGCAGCTATAGCGGGATCACAGATACGCAGTATTTT. As protein: CVSSYSGITDTQYF.

This clonotype was seen repeatedly, ten times or more. This beta chain is an off-target read within a library intended for alpha chains, so its frequency means little. The chain uses TRBV15 and TRBJ1-2; the D is unclear. Germline CDR1 LNHNV, CDR2 YYDKDF (reference sequence). The CDR3 extends over 16 amino acids. The V gene lost 2 bases and the J gene lost 4 bases, with 17 bases spanning the gap. CDR3 nucleotides: TGTGCCACCAGCAGATCGGGAGGCGGAACCCCCTATGGCTACACCTTC. This sequence encodes CATSRSGGGTPYGYTF.

As to this clonotype: A much larger clone differs by one base, so this may be a read error. This beta chain is a stray sequence in a library constructed for alpha chains; its clone size is not meaningful. The CDR3 reads CASSLRQSNPPLHF. The CDR3 DNA reads TGTGCCAGCAGTTTAAGGCAGTCCAATCCACCCCTCCACTTT. The chain combines TRBV27 with TRBJ1-6; no clear D gene. Germline V gene lookup returns CDR1 MNHEY and CDR2 SMNVEV (reference sequence). This CDR3 contains 14 residues. V lost 2 bases and J 11 bases, leaving 13 bases between the germline ends.

At least ten counts were recorded for this clonotype. Since it is a stray read in a library aimed at alpha chains, this beta chain has a size that is not meaningful. CDR3 loop: CSARAITSGRASYEQYF. In DNA form, the CDR3 reads TGCAGTGCTAGAGCGATTACTAGCGGGAGGGCCTCCTACGAGCAGTACTTC. The V and J genes are TRBV20-1 and TRBJ2-7; TRBD2 matches at 13 bases. The V gene's germline CDR1 is DFQATT and CDR2 SNEGSKA (reference sequence). This CDR3 is built from 17 residues. The trim removed 1 base at V and 0 bases at J, leaving 6 bases unmatched.

The table lists this clonotype with many counts. This beta chain slipped into a library made for alpha chains as a stray read, so its size is not meaningful. This rearrangement joins TRBV20-1 to TRBJ2-1; 9 bases map to TRBD2. Germline CDR1 reads DFQATT; CDR2 reads SNEGSKA (reference sequence). Unmatched junction bases numbered 8, after V lost 3 bases and J lost 5 bases. There are 15 residues in the CDR3. The chain's CDR3 is CSASKWTSVNNEQFF. Here the CDR3 DNA reads TGCAGTGCTAGTAAGTGGACTAGCGTTAACAATGAGCAGTTCTTC.

This clonotype was observed a few times. A library made for alpha chains picked up this beta chain off target, so its size means little. V gene TRBV11-2 combines with J gene TRBJ2-1; TRBD1 or TRBD2 may be the D gene (5 bases each). The V and J ends lost 5 bases and 0 bases respectively, with 11 bases between them. Germline CDR1 is SGHAT and CDR2 is FQNNGV. The length of the CDR3 is 15 residues. Here the CDR3 DNA reads TGTGCCAGCAGCCTCTGGGGGTCCTCCTACAATGAGCAGTTCTTC. It yields the protein CASSLWGSSYNEQFF.

This clonotype was counted ten times or more. This beta chain was picked up by a library intended for alpha chains and is off target, so its count carries little meaning. The chain joins TRBV5-1 to TRBJ1-6; 9 bases map to TRBD1. The V segment lost 1 base and the J segment 9 bases; nucleotides outside the gene matches: 5. The CDR3 sequence is 15 residues long. Germline lookup yields CDR1 SGHRS and CDR2 YFSETQ. The DNA of the CDR3 is TGCGCCAGCAGCTTGAAGGGACAGGGTAGTTCACCCCTCCACTTT. Its protein is CASSLKGQGSSPLHF.

Regarding this clonotype: As an off-target read in a library built for alpha chains, this beta chain has a frequency of little significance. V usage is TRBV19 and J usage is TRBJ1-2, with a possible D match to TRBD1 (5 bases). The V and J ends lost 5 bases and 8 bases respectively, with 12 bases between them. Germline V lookup: CDR1 LNHDA, CDR2 SQIVND (reference sequence). The CDR3 is made up of 12 amino acids. CDR3 amino acids: CASSGAGGGYTF. The DNA for the CDR3 is TGTGCCAGTAGTGGGGCAGGTGGAGGCTACACCTTC.